This entry concerns a single T cell receptor beta chain. Sequenced by immunoSEQ multiplex PCR; TCRdb stores in-frame clones only, minus some. The table records roughly 90,000 clones, about 93% of them present only once. These data are taken from a study of T cell changes during pregnancy in multiple sclerosis. The CDR3 totals 13 residues. V shed 4 bases and J shed 6 bases, with 12 bases lying between them. The germline V gene encodes CDR1 MNHNS and CDR2 SASEGT. The receptor was isolated from a female donor with multiple sclerosis, enrolled in a pregnancy study. The rearrangement joins TRBV6-1 to TRBJ1-2; tentative D call: TRBD1 (5 bases). Material: peripheral blood, obtained in the first trimester of pregnancy. The CDR3 coding sequence is TGTGCCAGCAGTGCCTGGGGGGTTGATGGCTACACCTTC. This codes for CASSAWGVDGYTF.